The 14 T cell receptor beta chains below were found in one sample sequenced in a study of blood T cell repertoires in COVID-19. Data came from immunoSEQ multiplex PCR; TCRdb stores just in-frame clones and leaves some out. The sample lists around 190,000 clones, about nine tenths occurring once. The specimen was peripheral blood. The origin of the receptors is a man aged 18 to 30 with active or convalescent COVID-19.

The rearrangement uses TRBV19 and TRBJ1-2; D is undetermined. V lost 8 bases and J lost 3, with 16 bases in between. CDR3 length equals 14 residues. CDR1 is LNHDA and CDR2 is SQIVND in the germline V gene (reference sequence). CDR3 in amino acids: CASANEAEYYGYTF. As DNA, the CDR3 is TGTGCCAGTGCCAACGAAGCGGAATACTATGGCTACACCTTC.

The rearrangement uses TRBV5-8 and TRBJ1-6; TRBD1 matches 10 bases. Germline assignment: CDR1 SGHTS and CDR2 YDEGEE. The V gene end was trimmed by 4 bases and the J gene end by 5 bases; junction bases not matched to a gene: 3. There are 15 residues in the CDR3. The DNA for the CDR3 is TGTGCCAGCAGCCTTGGGACAGGGGATAATTCACCCCTCCACTTT. This gives the protein CASSLGTGDNSPLHF.

The J gene is TRBJ2-5, the V gene TRBV5-4, with D unresolved. V lost 2 bases and J lost 5, with 16 bases in between. In germline, CDR1 is SGHNT, CDR2 YYREEE (reference sequence). The CDR3 runs 15 residues. The CDR3 region has the DNA TGTGCCAGCAGCTTACCCCGCCCCCCTAAGGAGACCCAGTACTTC. It specifies CASSLPRPPKETQYF.

This CDR3 is CASSARGSTEAFF. DNA of the CDR3: TGTGCCAGTAGTGCCAGGGGGAGCACTGAAGCTTTCTTT. The chain links TRBV19 to TRBJ1-1; 7 bases map to TRBD1. Germline trimming cut 5 bases from V and 4 bases from J; bases unmatched to any gene: 4. The CDR3 extends over 13 amino acids. Germline CDR1 LNHDA, CDR2 SQIVND (reference sequence).

The chain is built from TRBV27 and TRBJ2-2; D is uncertain. Germline values: CDR1 MNHEY, CDR2 SMNVEV (reference sequence). The CDR3 is made up of 13 amino acids. Trimming took off 4 bases at V and 2 bases at J, with 5 bases between the two ends. The CDR3 sequence is CASSWRNTGELFF. The CDR3 DNA follows: TGTGCCAGCAGTTGGAGAAACACCGGGGAGCTGTTTTTT.

The chain links TRBV6-5 to TRBJ1-1; D gene ambiguous. V lost 6 bases and J lost 3, with 14 bases in between. The CDR3 sequence is 14 residues long. Germline CDR1 reads MNHEY; CDR2 reads SVGAGI. The CDR3 region has the DNA TGTGCCAGCAGATCGTCACTACCTTACACTGAAGCTTTCTTT. Its protein product is CASRSSLPYTEAFF.

This clone occurred a few times. The chain is built from TRBV3-1 (or the pseudogene TRBV3-2) and TRBJ2-2, with D possibly matching TRBD2 (6 bases). The CDR3 covers 15 residues. Germline CDR1 is LGHDT and CDR2 is YNNKEL (reference sequence). V was clipped by 5 bases and J by 6 bases, with 16 bases between them. CDR3 nucleotides: TGTGCCAGCAGCGTTCCTGGGGCGGGGCCCGGGGAGCTGTTTTTT. Protein: CASSVPGAGPGELFF.

The chain carries TRBV7-2 and TRBJ1-5; 7 bases fit TRBD1. Per the germline V gene, CDR1 is SGHTA and CDR2 is FQGNSA. V lost 3 bases and J lost 3; bases outside the gene matches: 8. This CDR3 region has 16 residues. CDR3 region: CASSLLAGQHNQPQHF. As DNA, the CDR3 is TGTGCCAGCAGCTTGCTTGCGGGACAGCACAATCAGCCCCAGCATTTT. The variable domain in full, completed from reference TRBV7-2 and TRBJ1-5, reads GAGVSQSPSNKVTEKGKDVELRCDPISGHTALYWYRQSLGQGLEFLIYFQGNSAPDKSGLPSDRFSAERTGGSVSTLTIQRTQQEDSAVYLCASSLLAGQHNQPQHFGDGTRLSIL.

This chain connects TRBV11-3 to TRBJ1-5, with TRBD1 as a possible D gene (5 bases). Looked up from germline, CDR1 is SGHNT and CDR2 is YENEEA. This CDR3 contains 10 residues. The V and J ends lost 8 bases and 9 bases respectively, with 8 bases between them. The CDR3 here is CASWGGPQHF. The CDR3 nucleotides are TGTGCCAGCTGGGGGGGGCCCCAGCATTTT.

The chain is built from TRBV10-3 and TRBJ2-3; D possibly corresponds to TRBD2 (6 bases). The V and J ends lost 6 bases and 7 bases respectively, with 17 bases between them. In germline, CDR1 is ENHRY, CDR2 SYGVKD. This CDR3 has 14 amino acids. The DNA for the CDR3 is TGTGCCATCAGCATAGGGACTGAAGGCAATACGCAGTATTTT. Protein sequence: CAISIGTEGNTQYF.

The J gene is TRBJ1-3, the V gene TRBV9; D is unresolved. Trimming shortened V by 4 bases and J by 2 bases, and 16 bases separated the two germline ends. CDR1 and CDR2 from the germline V gene are SGDLS and YYNGEE. The CDR3 spans 16 residues. The CDR3 reads CASSSGGGVAGNTIYF. The CDR3 region has the DNA TGTGCCAGCAGCTCCGGCGGCGGCGTGGCTGGAAACACCATATATTTT.

The chain carries TRBV19 and TRBJ2-1; 7 bases align to TRBD2. The length of the CDR3 is 15 residues. The ends lost 7 bases at V and 6 bases at J; junction bases unmatched: 12. Germline V lookup: CDR1 LNHDA, CDR2 SQIVND (reference sequence). CDR3 sequence: CASTPQAGRSNEQFF. CDR3 sequence (DNA): TGTGCCAGTACCCCTCAAGCGGGGAGATCCAATGAGCAGTTCTTC.

The chain is built from TRBV6-5 and TRBJ1-6, with 8 positions matching TRBD1. The CDR3 is 14 residues long. V lost 4 bases and J lost 9; bases outside the gene matches: 5. Germline V gene lookup returns CDR1 MNHEY and CDR2 SVGAGI. This CDR3 reads CASSSDRALSPLHF. The CDR3 DNA sequence: TGTGCCAGCAGTTCGGACAGGGCGCTTTCACCCCTCCACTTT.

This clone appeared once. This chain connects TRBV5-1 to TRBJ2-3; 7 bases are a match to TRBD1. The V and J ends lost 4 bases and 5 bases, in that order; junction bases with no gene match: 7. This CDR3 has 14 residues. Germline V lookup: CDR1 SGHRS, CDR2 YFSETQ. The CDR3 loop reads CASSAQGREDTQYF. CDR3 in DNA: TGCGCCAGCAGCGCACAGGGGAGAGAAGATACGCAGTATTTT.